The rows below give T cell receptor beta chains drawn from one sample of a study of T cell changes during pregnancy in multiple sclerosis. The method was immunoSEQ multiplex PCR; TCRdb's version includes in-frame clones alone and lacks a portion of them. Of tens of thousands of clones in the sample, 80% to 95% were seen once. The specimen was peripheral blood, collected in the third trimester of pregnancy. The receptors were gathered from a female donor in good health, enrolled as a control in a pregnancy study. The CDR3 runs from the conserved cysteine through the conserved F or W. D genes are given only for firm matches.

TRBV5-4 . CASSIRALTVFRNYGYTF
TRBV7-9 TRBD1 CASSRTGTDGYTF
TRBV19 TRBD2 CASSITSGGTQYF
TRBV28 TRBD1 CASVSGTGVGQPQHF
TRBV19 . CASSIRETQYF
TRBV29-1 TRBD1 CSVDFRTGGETQYF
TRBV2 . CASSQGISYEQYF
TRBV5-6 . CASSLFASQAGGYTF
TRBV5-1 . CASSLFRLWEGTDTQYF
TRBV9 TRBD1 CASSPHGEGAREKLFF
TRBV4-1 TRBD1 CASSRNRGLAYEQYF
TRBV10-3 TRBD2 CAISAGWLAGGGTDTQYF
TRBV7-6 . CASSLEGAPSGNTIYF
TRBV7-9 TRBD2 CASTLAGATDTQYF
TRBV4-2 TRBD2 CASSQEVGPAGGADTQYF
TRBV10-3 TRBD1 CAISVGQEPSYEQYF
TRBV5-1 . CASSLLAASSYNEQFF
TRBV27 . CASSFTGPYEQYF
TRBV18 TRBD2 CASSPRIAGLEQFF
TRBV28 TRBD2 CASSLRGVLQETQYF
TRBV2 TRBD1 CASSADRAETQYF
TRBV5-4 TRBD1 CASSSLTGPGYTF
TRBV6-1 . CASTRIRGEKLFF
TRBV5-6 . CASSLELAQSAHEQYF
TRBV7-8 TRBD2 CASSYRTSGSSYNEQFF
TRBV27 . CASSLGIASTYEQYF
TRBV18 . CASSPMDYRYEQYF
TRBV23-1 . CARGLSGNTIYF
TRBV4-1 TRBD1 CASSQDRTGGFTEAFF
TRBV18 . CASSPPGQMNTGELFF
TRBV7-9 TRBD2 CASSFTSGGYNEQFF
TRBV5-1 TRBD1 CASSRDRVENNSPLHF
TRBV28 TRBD2 CASSFPLGGNSYEQYF
TRBV2 . CASNRLGDALDTQYF
TRBV29-1 TRBD2 CSVEGTGTNYNEQFF
TRBV19 TRBD1 CASSIVNRGGTEAFF
TRBV11-3 TRBD2 CASSSNRGTSGSNTGELFF
TRBV9 TRBD2 CASSAGGGTGELFF
TRBV28 . CASSLFRVSTDTQYF
TRBV27 TRBD2 CASSLSGGALGGELFF
TRBV27 TRBD2 CASSSLAGAGDTQYF
TRBV11-2 . CASSSLGLNDYGYTF
TRBV28 . CASSLYGATQYF
TRBV5-8 . CASSQGGSLEDGYTF
TRBV6-1 TRBD1 CASSEQGVVTYGYTF
TRBV7-3 . CASSLGQVNEQFF
TRBV2 TRBD1 CASSSQGARGYTF
TRBV7-9 . CASSLRVLSTDTQYF
TRBV6-1 TRBD2 CASSEASGSSYEQYF